The 5 T cell receptor beta chains reported below all come from one sample, sequenced in a study of OX40 agonist ivuxolimab in advanced cancers. Method: immunoSEQ multiplex PCR; TCRdb's copy keeps in-frame clones and lacks some. Among about 35,000 clones, about four fifths were seen once, and the ten largest hold roughly 19%. Sequenced material: CD4+ or CD8+ T cells sorted from blood, taken in a trial of the OX40 agonist ivuxolimab. The receptor set was obtained from an adult with an advanced solid tumor such as melanoma, head and neck, liver or kidney cancer.

Relative to its sample, this clone is medium-sized (0.01 to 0.1%). The chain is built from TRBV18 and TRBJ2-1, with 8 bases fitting TRBD1. CDR1 KGHSH and CDR2 LQKENI come from the germline V gene. This CDR3 contains 15 residues. The ends lost 2 bases at V and 2 bases at J; junction bases unmatched: 2. CDR3 nucleotides: TGTGCCAGCTCACCAGAGACAGGGGCCTACAATGAGCAGTTCTTC. This gives the protein CASSPETGAYNEQFF. Drawing the rest from reference TRBV18 and TRBJ2-1, the complete variable domain is NAGVMQNPRHLVRRRGQEARLRCSPMKGHSHVYWYRQLPEEGLKFMVYLQKENIIDESGMPKERFSAEFPKEGPSILRIQQVVRGDSAAYFCASSPETGAYNEQFFGPGTRLTVL.

The V call is TRBV5-6, the J call TRBJ1-6; D is uncertain. The germline gives CDR1 SGHDT, CDR2 YYEEEE. Trimming stripped 4 bases from V and 0 bases from J, with 11 bases between. The CDR3 is 16 residues long. CDR3 loop: CASSKDGSSYNSPLHF. As DNA, the CDR3 is TGTGCCAGCAGCAAGGACGGGAGCTCCTATAATTCACCCCTCCACTTT.

The chain employs TRBV5-1 and TRBJ2-5; D call uncertain. CDR3 length: 15 residues. The V gene lost 4 bases and the J gene lost 2 bases, with 15 bases spanning the gap. Per the germline V gene, CDR1 is SGHRS and CDR2 is YFSETQ. CDR3 DNA sequence: TGCGCCAGCAGCCGACGCCCTAGTGAACAAGAGACCCAGTACTTC. This gives the protein CASSRRPSEQETQYF. Based on the CDR3 plus reference TRBV5-1 and TRBJ2-5, the full variable domain is KAGVTQTPRYLIKTRGQQVTLSCSPISGHRSVSWYQQTPGQGLQFLFEYFSETQRNKGNFPGRFSGRQFSNSRSEMNVSTLELGDSALYLCASSRRPSEQETQYFGPGTRLLVL.

The chain employs TRBV4-1 and TRBJ2-4, with D possibly being TRBD1 or TRBD2 (6 bases each). In germline, CDR1 is MGHRA, CDR2 YSYEKL. Deletions cut 1 base from V and 7 bases from J, with 14 bases between. CDR3 length: 15 amino acids. CDR3 in amino acids: CASSQGGDMSNIQYF. The CDR3 region has the DNA TGCGCCAGCAGCCAAGGGGGGGACATGTCGAACATTCAGTACTTC.

The genes are TRBV15 and TRBJ2-7, with 8 bases aligning to TRBD2. The length of the CDR3 is 14 residues. In germline, CDR1 is LNHNV, CDR2 YYDKDF (reference sequence). V gave up 5 bases and J gave up 1 base; unmatched junction bases: 4. In DNA form, the CDR3 reads TGTGCCACCAGCCCGGGGGGGCCATCCTACGAGCAGTACTTC. Translated, it gives CATSPGGPSYEQYF.